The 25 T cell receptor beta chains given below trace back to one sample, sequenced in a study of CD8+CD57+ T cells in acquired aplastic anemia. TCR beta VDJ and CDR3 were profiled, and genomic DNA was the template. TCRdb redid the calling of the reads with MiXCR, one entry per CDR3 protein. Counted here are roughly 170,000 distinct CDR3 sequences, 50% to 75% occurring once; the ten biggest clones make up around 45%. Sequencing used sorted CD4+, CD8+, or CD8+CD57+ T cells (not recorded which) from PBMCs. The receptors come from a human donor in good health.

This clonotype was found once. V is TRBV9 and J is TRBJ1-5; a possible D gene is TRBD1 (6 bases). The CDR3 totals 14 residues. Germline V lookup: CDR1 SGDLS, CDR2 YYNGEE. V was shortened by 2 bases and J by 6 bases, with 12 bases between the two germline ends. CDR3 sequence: CASSVEQGGQPQHF. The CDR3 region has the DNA TGTGCCAGCAGCGTGGAACAGGGAGGTCAGCCCCAGCATTTT.

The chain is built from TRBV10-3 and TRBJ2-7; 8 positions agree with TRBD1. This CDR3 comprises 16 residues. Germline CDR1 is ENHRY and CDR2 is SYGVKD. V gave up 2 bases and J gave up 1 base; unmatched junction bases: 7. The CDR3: CAISEGQGYSSYEQYF. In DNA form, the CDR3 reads TGTGCCATCAGTGAGGGACAGGGATACAGTTCCTACGAGCAGTACTTC.

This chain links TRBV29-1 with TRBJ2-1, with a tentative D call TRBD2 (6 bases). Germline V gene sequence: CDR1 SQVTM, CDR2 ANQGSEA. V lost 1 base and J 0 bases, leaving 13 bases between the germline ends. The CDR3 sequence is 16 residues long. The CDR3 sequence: CSVEGRVGSSYNEQFF. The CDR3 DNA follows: TGCAGCGTTGAAGGGAGGGTGGGTAGCTCCTACAATGAGCAGTTCTTC.

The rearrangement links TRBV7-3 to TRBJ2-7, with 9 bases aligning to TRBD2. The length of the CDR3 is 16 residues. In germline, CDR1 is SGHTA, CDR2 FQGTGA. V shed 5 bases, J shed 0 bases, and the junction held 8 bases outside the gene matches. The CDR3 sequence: CASSRRLAEPSYEQYF. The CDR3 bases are TGTGCCAGCAGCCGACGACTAGCGGAGCCCTCCTACGAGCAGTACTTC.

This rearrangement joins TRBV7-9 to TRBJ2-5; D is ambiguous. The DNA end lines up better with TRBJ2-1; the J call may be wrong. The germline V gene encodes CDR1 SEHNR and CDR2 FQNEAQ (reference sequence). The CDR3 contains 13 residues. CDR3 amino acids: CASSPMSRSEQFF. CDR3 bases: TGTGCCAGCAGCCCCATGTCCCGGAGTGAGCAGTTCTTC.

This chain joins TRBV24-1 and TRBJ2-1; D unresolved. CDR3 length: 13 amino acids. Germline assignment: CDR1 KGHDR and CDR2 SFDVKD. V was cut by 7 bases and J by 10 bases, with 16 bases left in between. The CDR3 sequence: CATSNSLQGEQFF. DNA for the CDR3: TGTGCCACCAGCAACAGTTTACAAGGGGAGCAGTTCTTC.

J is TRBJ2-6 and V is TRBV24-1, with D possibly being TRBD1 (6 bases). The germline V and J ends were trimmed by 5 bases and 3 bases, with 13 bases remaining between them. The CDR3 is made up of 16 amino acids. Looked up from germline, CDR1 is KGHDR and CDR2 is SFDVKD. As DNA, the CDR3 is TGTGCCACCAGTGGGACCAGGGGAGATGGGGCCAACGTCCTGACTTTC. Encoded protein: CATSGTRGDGANVLTF.

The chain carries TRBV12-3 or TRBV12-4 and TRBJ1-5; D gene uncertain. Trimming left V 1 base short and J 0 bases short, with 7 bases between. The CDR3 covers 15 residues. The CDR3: CASSLVRDSNQPQHF. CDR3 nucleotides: TGTGCCAGCAGTTTAGTTAGGGATAGCAATCAGCCCCAGCATTTT.

This CDR3 is CASSISPVSYGYTF. The CDR3 DNA follows: TGTGCCAGTAGTATATCTCCCGTAAGCTATGGCTACACCTTC. The rearrangement links TRBV19 to TRBJ1-2, with D unresolved. Germline lookup yields CDR1 LNHDA and CDR2 SQIVND (reference sequence). The length of the CDR3 is 14 residues. V dropped 2 bases and J dropped 4 bases, with 11 bases sitting between them.

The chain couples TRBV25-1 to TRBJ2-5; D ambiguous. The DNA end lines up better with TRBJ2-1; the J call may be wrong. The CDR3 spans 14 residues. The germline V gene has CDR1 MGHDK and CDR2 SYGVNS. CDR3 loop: CASSESAAYNEQFF. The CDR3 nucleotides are TGTGCCAGCAGTGAATCCGCAGCATACAATGAGCAGTTCTTC.

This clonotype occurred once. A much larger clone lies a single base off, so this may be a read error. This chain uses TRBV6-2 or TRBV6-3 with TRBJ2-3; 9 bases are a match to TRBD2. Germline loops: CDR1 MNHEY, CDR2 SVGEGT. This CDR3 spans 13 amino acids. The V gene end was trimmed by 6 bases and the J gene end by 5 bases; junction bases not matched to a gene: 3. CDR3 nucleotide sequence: TGTGCCAGCAGAGTAGCGGGAGAAGATACGCAGTATTTT. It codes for CASRVAGEDTQYF.

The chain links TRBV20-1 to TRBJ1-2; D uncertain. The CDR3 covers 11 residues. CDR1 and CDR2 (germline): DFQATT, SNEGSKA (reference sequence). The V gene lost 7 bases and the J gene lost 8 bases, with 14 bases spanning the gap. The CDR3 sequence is CSVSTPKGYTF. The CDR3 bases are TGCAGTGTTAGCACCCCGAAGGGCTACACCTTC.

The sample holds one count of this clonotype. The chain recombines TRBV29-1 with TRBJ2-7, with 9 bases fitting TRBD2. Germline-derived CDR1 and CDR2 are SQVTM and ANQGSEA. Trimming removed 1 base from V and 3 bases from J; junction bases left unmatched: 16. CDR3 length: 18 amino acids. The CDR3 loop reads CSVEGLRGQTSGGYEQYF. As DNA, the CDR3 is TGCAGCGTTGAAGGGCTAAGGGGTCAGACTAGCGGAGGCTACGAGCAGTACTTC.

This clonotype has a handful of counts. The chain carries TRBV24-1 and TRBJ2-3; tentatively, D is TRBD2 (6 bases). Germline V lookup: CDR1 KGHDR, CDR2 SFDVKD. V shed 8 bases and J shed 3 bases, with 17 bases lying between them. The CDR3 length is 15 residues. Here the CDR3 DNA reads TGTGCCACCACCTCGGGGGAGTTGGAAACAGATACGCAGTATTTT. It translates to CATTSGELETDTQYF.

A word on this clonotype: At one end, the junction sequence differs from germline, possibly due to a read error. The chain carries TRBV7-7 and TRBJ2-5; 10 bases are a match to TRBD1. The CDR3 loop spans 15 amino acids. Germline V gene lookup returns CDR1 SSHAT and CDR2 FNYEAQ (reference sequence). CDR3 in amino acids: CASSFGTGEQETQYF. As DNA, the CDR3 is TGTGCTAGCAGCTTCGGGACAGGGGAACAAGAGACCCAGTACTTC.

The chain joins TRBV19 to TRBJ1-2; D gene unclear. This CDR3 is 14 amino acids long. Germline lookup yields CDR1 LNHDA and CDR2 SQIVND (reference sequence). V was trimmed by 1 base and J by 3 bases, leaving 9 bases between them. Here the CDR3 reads CASSIGSGDYGYTF. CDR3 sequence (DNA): TGTGCCAGTAGTATAGGTTCCGGTGACTATGGCTACACCTTC. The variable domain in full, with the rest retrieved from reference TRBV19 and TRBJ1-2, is DGGITQSPKYLFRKEGQNVTLSCEQNLNHDAMYWYRQDPGQGLRLIYYSQIVNDFQKGDIAEGYSVSREKKESFPLTVTSAQKNPTAFYLCASSIGSGDYGYTFGSGTRLTVV.

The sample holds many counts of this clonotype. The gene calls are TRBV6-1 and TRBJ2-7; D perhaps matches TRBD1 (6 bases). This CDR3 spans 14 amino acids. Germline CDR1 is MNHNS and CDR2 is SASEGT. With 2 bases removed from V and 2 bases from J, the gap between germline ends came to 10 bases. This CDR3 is CASSELGAAYEQYF. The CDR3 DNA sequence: TGTGCCAGCAGTGAATTGGGGGCGGCCTACGAGCAGTACTTC.

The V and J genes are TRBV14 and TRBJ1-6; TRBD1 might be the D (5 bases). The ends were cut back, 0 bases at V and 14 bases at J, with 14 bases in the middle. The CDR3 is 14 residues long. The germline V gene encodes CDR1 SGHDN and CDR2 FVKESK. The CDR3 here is CASSQDRVFGTLHF. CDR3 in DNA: TGTGCCAGCAGCCAAGACAGGGTGTTCGGAACCCTCCACTTT.

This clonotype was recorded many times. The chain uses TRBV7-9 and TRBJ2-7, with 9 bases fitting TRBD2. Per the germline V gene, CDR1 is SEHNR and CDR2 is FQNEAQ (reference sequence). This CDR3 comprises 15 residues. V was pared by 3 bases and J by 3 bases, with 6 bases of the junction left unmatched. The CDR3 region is CASSFPTSGGYEQYF. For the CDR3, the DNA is TGTGCCAGCAGCTTCCCGACTAGCGGAGGCTACGAGCAGTACTTC.

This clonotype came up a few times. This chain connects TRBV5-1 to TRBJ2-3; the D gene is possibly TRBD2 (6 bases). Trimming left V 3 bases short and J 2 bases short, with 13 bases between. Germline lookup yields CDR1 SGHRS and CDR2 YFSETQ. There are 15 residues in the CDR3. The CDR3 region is CASSSLADSTDTQYF. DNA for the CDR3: TGCGCCAGCAGCTCATTAGCGGATTCCACAGATACGCAGTATTTT. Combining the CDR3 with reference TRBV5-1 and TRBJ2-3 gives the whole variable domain KAGVTQTPRYLIKTRGQQVTLSCSPISGHRSVSWYQQTPGQGLQFLFEYFSETQRNKGNFPGRFSGRQFSNSRSEMNVSTLELGDSALYLCASSSLADSTDTQYFGPGTRLTVL.

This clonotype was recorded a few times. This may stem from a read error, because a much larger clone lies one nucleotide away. The CDR3 nucleotides are TGTGCCAGCAGCTGGACAGGGGGGACTGAAGCTTTCTTT. It yields the protein CASSWTGGTEAFF. V and J are TRBV5-6 and TRBJ1-1, with 10 bases lining up with TRBD1. Germline V CDR1 and CDR2: SGHDT, YYEEEE. The CDR3 extends over 13 amino acids. V trimming: 3 bases; J trimming: 5 bases; junction bases outside the gene matches: 1.

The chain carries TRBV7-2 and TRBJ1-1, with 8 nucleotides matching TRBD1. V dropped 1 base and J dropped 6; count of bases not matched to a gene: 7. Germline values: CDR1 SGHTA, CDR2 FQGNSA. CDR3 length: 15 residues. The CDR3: CASSLDSGGWAEAFF. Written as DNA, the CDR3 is TGTGCCAGCAGCTTAGATTCAGGGGGCTGGGCTGAAGCTTTCTTT.

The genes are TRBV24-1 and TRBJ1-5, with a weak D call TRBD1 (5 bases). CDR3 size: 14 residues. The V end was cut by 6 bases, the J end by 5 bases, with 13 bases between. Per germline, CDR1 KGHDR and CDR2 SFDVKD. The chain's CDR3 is CATSLAGHDQPQHF. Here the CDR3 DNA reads TGTGCCACCAGTTTGGCAGGGCATGATCAGCCCCAGCATTTT.

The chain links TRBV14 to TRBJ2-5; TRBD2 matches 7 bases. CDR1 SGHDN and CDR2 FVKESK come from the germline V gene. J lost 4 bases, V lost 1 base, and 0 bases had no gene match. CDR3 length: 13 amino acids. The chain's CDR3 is CASSQAGGETQYF. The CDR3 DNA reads TGTGCCAGCAGCCAAGCGGGAGGAGAGACCCAGTACTTC.

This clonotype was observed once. The CDR3, as DNA: TGTGCCAGCAGCCCCGCCGACTATGGCCCCTACGAGCAGTACTTC. It encodes CASSPADYGPYEQYF. This sequence joins TRBV3-1 and TRBJ2-7, with D perhaps matching TRBD2 (5 bases). V was cut by 4 bases and J by 2 bases, with 15 bases left in between. The CDR3 spans 15 residues. Germline loops: CDR1 LGHDT, CDR2 YNNKEL (reference sequence).